A selection of T cell receptor beta chains follows, all from one sample in a study of T cell responses to AZD1222 COVID-19 vaccine. TCRdb keeps only in-frame clones here, not all; method: immunoSEQ multiplex PCR. The sample includes 180,000 or so clones, about 95% of them seen just once. The source was peripheral blood, collected on day 0 of AZD1222 vaccination. These receptors were collected from an adult in good health. CDR3s include the opening cysteine and the closing phenylalanine or tryptophan. A D gene is named only where the DNA matches it firmly. Expanded clones get a size class; other rows say once, few or many, or leave the size out.

j_gene: TRBJ2-3; d_gene: TRBD1; v_gene: TRBV28; abundance: NA; CDR3nt: TGTGCCAGCAAGGGGGCCGGTCTTTGGAGCACAGATACGCAGTATTTT; CDR3aa: CASKGAGLWSTDTQYF
j_gene: TRBJ1-4; d_gene: NA; v_gene: TRBV7-2; abundance: NA; CDR3nt: TGTGCCAGCAGCCCCCAGACCAGGGGAACTAATGAAAAACTGTTTTTT; CDR3aa: CASSPQTRGTNEKLFF
j_gene: TRBJ1-1; d_gene: NA; v_gene: TRBV12-3/TRBV12-4; abundance: NA; CDR3nt: TGTGCCAGCACTCCTGTGGGGGGGACTGAAGCTTTCTTT; CDR3aa: CASTPVGGTEAFF
j_gene: TRBJ1-2; d_gene: TRBD1; v_gene: TRBV28; abundance: NA; CDR3nt: TGTGCCAGCTTAGGTCTCGGACAGGGGGGTGCTTGGGGCTACACCTTC; CDR3aa: CASLGLGQGGAWGYTF
j_gene: TRBJ2-6; d_gene: TRBD1; v_gene: TRBV5-1; abundance: NA; CDR3nt: TGCGCCAGCAGCAACTTACAGGGGTTAAGGTTCTCTGGGGCCAACGTCCTGACTTTC; CDR3aa: CASSNLQGLRFSGANVLTF
j_gene: TRBJ2-1; d_gene: TRBD1; v_gene: TRBV10-2; abundance: NA; CDR3nt: TGCGCCAGCAGTGGATTAGAACAGGGGTTGTATGAGCAGTTCTTC; CDR3aa: CASSGLEQGLYEQFF
j_gene: TRBJ1-5; d_gene: TRBD1; v_gene: TRBV30; abundance: NA; CDR3nt: TGTGCCTGGGACAGGGGTGTAGACCAGCCCCAGCATTTT; CDR3aa: CAWDRGVDQPQHF
j_gene: TRBJ1-2; d_gene: TRBD1; v_gene: TRBV3-1/TRBV3-2; abundance: NA; CDR3nt: TGTGCCAGCAGTTCGGGACAGGGGGTTCATGGCTACACCTTC; CDR3aa: CASSSGQGVHGYTF
j_gene: TRBJ1-2; d_gene: NA; v_gene: TRBV29-1; abundance: few; CDR3nt: TGCAGCGTTGTAGGCCCCGGTGATGGCTACACCTTC; CDR3aa: CSVVGPGDGYTF
j_gene: TRBJ2-3; d_gene: NA; v_gene: TRBV12-3/TRBV12-4; abundance: NA; CDR3nt: TGTGCCAGCAGTTTACGTGGAGATACGCAGTATTTT; CDR3aa: CASSLRGDTQYF
j_gene: TRBJ1-5; d_gene: NA; v_gene: TRBV7-2; abundance: NA; CDR3nt: TGTGCCAGCAGCTTAGTTCAGGGATCCAATCAGCCCCAGCATTTT; CDR3aa: CASSLVQGSNQPQHF
j_gene: TRBJ2-7; d_gene: NA; v_gene: TRBV6-2/TRBV6-3; abundance: NA; CDR3nt: TGTGCCAGCAGTTACTCGAAGGACCTGTCCCCCTACGAGCAGTACTTC; CDR3aa: CASSYSKDLSPYEQYF
j_gene: TRBJ2-1; d_gene: NA; v_gene: TRBV9; abundance: NA; CDR3nt: TGTGCCAGCAGCGCGAGCGGAGCCCACAATGAGCAGTTCTTC; CDR3aa: CASSASGAHNEQFF
j_gene: TRBJ1-6; d_gene: TRBD1; v_gene: TRBV5-4; abundance: NA; CDR3nt: TGTGCCAGCAGCCGGACAGGGATTAATTCACCCCTCCACTTT; CDR3aa: CASSRTGINSPLHF
j_gene: TRBJ1-2; d_gene: NA; v_gene: TRBV2; abundance: NA; CDR3nt: TGTGCCAGCAGTGAACGCTGGTTAGGTGGGGGTGGCTATGGCTACACCTTC; CDR3aa: CASSERWLGGGGYGYTF
j_gene: TRBJ1-5; d_gene: NA; v_gene: TRBV12-3/TRBV12-4; abundance: NA; CDR3nt: TGTGCCAGCAGTCCCCCAGGCAATCAGCCCCAGCATTTT; CDR3aa: CASSPPGNQPQHF
j_gene: TRBJ2-4; d_gene: NA; v_gene: TRBV28; abundance: NA; CDR3nt: TGTGCCAGCAGTCTACACCTCAGGGGAGTGGACATTCAGTACTTC; CDR3aa: CASSLHLRGVDIQYF
j_gene: TRBJ2-2; d_gene: TRBD1; v_gene: TRBV19; abundance: NA; CDR3nt: TGTGCCAGTAGTACCGGGACAGGGTTTATCGGGGAGCTGTTTTTT; CDR3aa: CASSTGTGFIGELFF
j_gene: TRBJ2-3; d_gene: NA; v_gene: TRBV27; abundance: NA; CDR3nt: TGTGCCAGCAGCCGGAGGGATACGCAGTATTTT; CDR3aa: CASSRRDTQYF
j_gene: TRBJ2-1; d_gene: NA; v_gene: TRBV24-1; abundance: NA; CDR3nt: TGTGCCACCAGTGGGTGGGGGGCCTCCTACAATGAGCAGTTCTTC; CDR3aa: CATSGWGASYNEQFF
j_gene: TRBJ2-2; d_gene: NA; v_gene: TRBV11-2; abundance: NA; CDR3nt: TGTGCCAGCAGTCGAACTCTGGTGGGGGAGCTGTTTTTT; CDR3aa: CASSRTLVGELFF
j_gene: TRBJ1-6; d_gene: NA; v_gene: TRBV7-2; abundance: once; CDR3nt: TGTGCCAGCAGCTTAGACCCGGGGGGAGGTTCACCCCTCCACTTT; CDR3aa: CASSLDPGGGSPLHF
j_gene: TRBJ2-3; d_gene: NA; v_gene: TRBV24-1; abundance: NA; CDR3nt: TGTGCCACCAGTGATTTCACAGATACGCAGTATTTT; CDR3aa: CATSDFTDTQYF
j_gene: TRBJ2-1; d_gene: TRBD2; v_gene: TRBV5-4; abundance: NA; CDR3nt: TGTGCCAGCAGCCCCTTGGGCGGGAGGTTTTACAATGAGCAGTTCTTC; CDR3aa: CASSPLGGRFYNEQFF
j_gene: TRBJ1-2; d_gene: NA; v_gene: TRBV6-4; abundance: NA; CDR3nt: TGTGCCAGCAGTCCGGACAGAACCTTCTATGGCTACACCTTC; CDR3aa: CASSPDRTFYGYTF
j_gene: TRBJ1-1; d_gene: NA; v_gene: TRBV11-2; abundance: NA; CDR3nt: TGTGCCAGCAGATTAAGCTACAGGGTGAACACTGAAGCTTTCTTT; CDR3aa: CASRLSYRVNTEAFF
j_gene: TRBJ2-7; d_gene: NA; v_gene: TRBV6-5; abundance: once; CDR3nt: TGTGCCAGCATGGGGGGGGGCCGGAACGAGCAGTACTTC; CDR3aa: CASMGGGRNEQYF
j_gene: TRBJ1-5; d_gene: NA; v_gene: TRBV19; abundance: NA; CDR3nt: TGTGCCAGTAGTATGGAGGGGTTAAGCAATCAGCCCCAGCATTTT; CDR3aa: CASSMEGLSNQPQHF
j_gene: TRBJ1-6; d_gene: TRBD1; v_gene: TRBV27; abundance: NA; CDR3nt: TGTGCCAGCAGCCCAGGACAGGGGAGATCACCCCTCCACTTT; CDR3aa: CASSPGQGRSPLHF
j_gene: TRBJ1-4; d_gene: NA; v_gene: TRBV28; abundance: NA; CDR3nt: TGTGCCAGCAGTTCTGTTAGGAATGAAAAACTGTTTTTT; CDR3aa: CASSSVRNEKLFF
j_gene: TRBJ2-7; d_gene: NA; v_gene: TRBV28; abundance: NA; CDR3nt: TGTGCCAGCAGTTTATTGCGGGACGAGCAGTACTTC; CDR3aa: CASSLLRDEQYF
j_gene: TRBJ1-2; d_gene: NA; v_gene: TRBV19; abundance: NA; CDR3nt: TGTGCCAGTAGTATTTATAACAAAGAGTATGGCTACACCTTC; CDR3aa: CASSIYNKEYGYTF
j_gene: TRBJ1-1; d_gene: NA; v_gene: TRBV23-1; abundance: NA; CDR3nt: TGCGCCAGCAGTCAACAGGGAGGGACTGAAGCTTTCTTT; CDR3aa: CASSQQGGTEAFF
j_gene: TRBJ1-5; d_gene: TRBD1; v_gene: TRBV3-1/TRBV3-2; abundance: NA; CDR3nt: TGTGCCAGCAGCCGCGGACAGGTCCAGCATTTT; CDR3aa: CASSRGQVQHF
j_gene: TRBJ2-7; d_gene: NA; v_gene: TRBV19; abundance: NA; CDR3nt: TGTGCCAGTAGTATAGTCCTCGGTAGTGCCTACGAGCAGTACTTC; CDR3aa: CASSIVLGSAYEQYF
j_gene: TRBJ1-6; d_gene: NA; v_gene: TRBV6-5; abundance: NA; CDR3nt: TGTGCCAGCAAAGGAGGGATGGGTATTGATTCACCCCTCCACTTT; CDR3aa: CASKGGMGIDSPLHF
j_gene: TRBJ1-1; d_gene: TRBD1; v_gene: TRBV19; abundance: once; CDR3nt: TGTGCCAGTAGTCCCGGGACAGGGGACTGGTGGACTGAAGCTTTCTTT; CDR3aa: CASSPGTGDWWTEAFF
j_gene: TRBJ1-2; d_gene: NA; v_gene: TRBV27; abundance: NA; CDR3nt: TGTGCCAGTCCAGGGTTCTATGGCTACACCTTC; CDR3aa: CASPGFYGYTF
j_gene: TRBJ1-1; d_gene: NA; v_gene: TRBV5-1; abundance: NA; CDR3nt: TGCGCCAGCAGCTCACCAAGATCTTTTGAAGCTTTCTTT; CDR3aa: CASSSPRSFEAFF
j_gene: TRBJ1-5; d_gene: NA; v_gene: TRBV5-5; abundance: NA; CDR3nt: TGTGCCAGCAGCCTCGGGGAGGGAAATCAGCCCCAGCATTTT; CDR3aa: CASSLGEGNQPQHF
j_gene: TRBJ1-2; d_gene: NA; v_gene: TRBV15; abundance: NA; CDR3nt: TGTGCCACCAGCACAGACAGAAGAGGCTATGGCTACACCTTC; CDR3aa: CATSTDRRGYGYTF
j_gene: TRBJ2-3; d_gene: NA; v_gene: TRBV3-1/TRBV3-2; abundance: once; CDR3nt: TGTGCCAGCAACTTGGGGGATACGCAGTATTTT; CDR3aa: CASNLGDTQYF
j_gene: TRBJ2-7; d_gene: NA; v_gene: TRBV4-1; abundance: NA; CDR3nt: TGCGCCAGCAGCCAAGGAGCGGAGACCTACGAGCAGTACTTC; CDR3aa: CASSQGAETYEQYF
j_gene: TRBJ1-2; d_gene: TRBD1; v_gene: TRBV3-1/TRBV3-2; abundance: few; CDR3nt: TGTGCCAGCAGCTCTCTACAGGGGGCGGGCTATGGCTACACCTTC; CDR3aa: CASSSLQGAGYGYTF
j_gene: TRBJ2-5; d_gene: TRBD2; v_gene: TRBV4-2; abundance: many; CDR3nt: TGTGCCAGCAGCCAAGGGACTAGCGGGAGGGAAGAGACCCAGTACTTC; CDR3aa: CASSQGTSGREETQYF
j_gene: TRBJ2-7; d_gene: NA; v_gene: TRBV19; abundance: NA; CDR3nt: TGTGCCAGTAGTTTCAACCGCGAGCAGTACTTC; CDR3aa: CASSFNREQYF
j_gene: TRBJ1-5; d_gene: TRBD1; v_gene: TRBV27; abundance: NA; CDR3nt: TGTGCCAGCAGCCAACAGGGGGCCGGTCAGCCCCAGCATTTT; CDR3aa: CASSQQGAGQPQHF
j_gene: TRBJ1-5; d_gene: NA; v_gene: TRBV21-1; abundance: once; CDR3nt: TGTGCCAGCAGCAAAGAAGTAATAGGGGCGAACAATCAGCCCCAGCATTTT; CDR3aa: CASSKEVIGANNQPQHF
j_gene: TRBJ1-1; d_gene: NA; v_gene: TRBV29-1; abundance: NA; CDR3nt: TGCAGCGTTCAGGTACAGCTGAACACTGAAGCTTTCTTT; CDR3aa: CSVQVQLNTEAFF
j_gene: TRBJ1-5; d_gene: TRBD1; v_gene: TRBV28; abundance: NA; CDR3nt: TGTGCCAGCAGTCGACAGGGCGGGAGCAATCAGCCCCAGCATTTT; CDR3aa: CASSRQGGSNQPQHF
j_gene: TRBJ1-5; d_gene: NA; v_gene: TRBV3-1/TRBV3-2; abundance: NA; CDR3nt: TGTGCCAGCAGCCCTATTCCATATCAGCCCCAGCATTTT; CDR3aa: CASSPIPYQPQHF
j_gene: TRBJ2-1; d_gene: NA; v_gene: TRBV24-1; abundance: NA; CDR3nt: TGTGCCACCAGGGAGGGCCCGAGCTCCTACAATGAGCAGTTCTTC; CDR3aa: CATREGPSSYNEQFF
j_gene: TRBJ2-7; d_gene: TRBD2; v_gene: TRBV11-3; abundance: NA; CDR3nt: TGTGCCAGCAGCTTAGGCGGGGGACTAGCGGGAGGATACGAGCAGTACTTC; CDR3aa: CASSLGGGLAGGYEQYF
j_gene: TRBJ1-5; d_gene: NA; v_gene: TRBV30; abundance: NA; CDR3nt: TGTGCCTGGAGTGTACAAATGGCGAATAGGGATCAGCCCCAGCATTTT; CDR3aa: CAWSVQMANRDQPQHF
j_gene: TRBJ1-1; d_gene: NA; v_gene: TRBV29-1; abundance: NA; CDR3nt: TGCAGCGTTGAGGCACCAGGTCGGTGGAACACTGAAGCTTTCTTT; CDR3aa: CSVEAPGRWNTEAFF
j_gene: TRBJ1-3; d_gene: NA; v_gene: TRBV9; abundance: NA; CDR3nt: TGTGCCAGCAGCGTAGGGGCAGGGAGAGGATCTGGAAACACCATATATTTT; CDR3aa: CASSVGAGRGSGNTIYF
j_gene: TRBJ1-4; d_gene: NA; v_gene: TRBV28; abundance: NA; CDR3nt: TGTGCCAGCAGTTTTCCCAGAAATGAAAAACTGTTTTTT; CDR3aa: CASSFPRNEKLFF
j_gene: TRBJ2-7; d_gene: NA; v_gene: TRBV30; abundance: NA; CDR3nt: TGTGCCTGGAGTGTATTAGACGCGGGCGAGCAGTACTTC; CDR3aa: CAWSVLDAGEQYF
j_gene: TRBJ1-1; d_gene: NA; v_gene: TRBV2; abundance: NA; CDR3nt: TGTGCCATTAAGTGGGGGCTTTTTGAAGCTTTCTTT; CDR3aa: CAIKWGLFEAFF
j_gene: TRBJ2-1; d_gene: TRBD2; v_gene: TRBV14; abundance: NA; CDR3nt: TGTGCCAGCAACTTAGCGGGAGGGGCCTACAATGAGCAGTTCTTC; CDR3aa: CASNLAGGAYNEQFF